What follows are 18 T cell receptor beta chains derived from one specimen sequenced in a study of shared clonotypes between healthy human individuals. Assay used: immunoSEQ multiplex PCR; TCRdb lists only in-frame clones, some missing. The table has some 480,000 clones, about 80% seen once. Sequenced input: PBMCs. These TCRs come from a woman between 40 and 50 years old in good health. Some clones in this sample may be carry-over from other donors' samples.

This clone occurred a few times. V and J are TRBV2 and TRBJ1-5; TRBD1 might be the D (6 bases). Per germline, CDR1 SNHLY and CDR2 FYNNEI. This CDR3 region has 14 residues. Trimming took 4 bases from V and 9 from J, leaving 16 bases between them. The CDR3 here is CASSGQAEYGPQHF. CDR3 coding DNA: TGTGCCAGCAGTGGACAGGCCGAATATGGGCCCCAGCATTTT.

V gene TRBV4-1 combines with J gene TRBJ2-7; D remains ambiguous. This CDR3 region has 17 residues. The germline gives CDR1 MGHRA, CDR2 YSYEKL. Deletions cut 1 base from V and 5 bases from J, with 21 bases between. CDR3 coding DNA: TGCGCCAGCAGCCAAGCGAGGCTGGGCATAGGTTTCCACGAGCAGTACTTC. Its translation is CASSQARLGIGFHEQYF.

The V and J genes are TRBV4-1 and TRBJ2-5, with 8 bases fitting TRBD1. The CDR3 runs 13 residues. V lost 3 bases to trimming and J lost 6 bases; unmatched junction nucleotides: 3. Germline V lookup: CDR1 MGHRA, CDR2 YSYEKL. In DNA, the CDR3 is TGCGCCAGCAGCCAGGACAGGGCAAAGACCCAGTACTTC. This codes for CASSQDRAKTQYF.

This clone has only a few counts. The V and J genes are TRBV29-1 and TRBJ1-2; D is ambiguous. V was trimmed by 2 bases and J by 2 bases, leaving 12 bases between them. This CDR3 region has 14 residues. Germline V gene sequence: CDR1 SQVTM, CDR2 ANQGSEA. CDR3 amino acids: CSVEKRTSNYGYTF. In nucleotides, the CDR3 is TGCAGCGTTGAAAAACGGACGTCGAACTATGGCTACACCTTC.

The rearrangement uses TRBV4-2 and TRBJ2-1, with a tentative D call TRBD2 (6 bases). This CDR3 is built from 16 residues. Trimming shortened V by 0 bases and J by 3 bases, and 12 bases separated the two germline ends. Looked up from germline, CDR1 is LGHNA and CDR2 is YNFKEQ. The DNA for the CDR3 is TGTGCCAGCAGCCAAGAGGAGGGGCGGAGCTACAATGAGCAGTTCTTC. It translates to CASSQEEGRSYNEQFF.

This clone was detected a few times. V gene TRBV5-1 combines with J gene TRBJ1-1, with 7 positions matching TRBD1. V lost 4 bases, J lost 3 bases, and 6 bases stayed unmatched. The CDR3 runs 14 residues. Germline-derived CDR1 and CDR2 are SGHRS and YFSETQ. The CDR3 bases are TGCGCCAGCAGCCCTCAGACAGGGTACACTGAAGCTTTCTTT. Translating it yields CASSPQTGYTEAFF.

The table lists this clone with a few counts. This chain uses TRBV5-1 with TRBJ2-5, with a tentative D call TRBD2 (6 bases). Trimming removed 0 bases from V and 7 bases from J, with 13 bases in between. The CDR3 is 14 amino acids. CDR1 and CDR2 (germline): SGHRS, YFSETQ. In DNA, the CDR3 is TGCGCCAGCAGCTTGGTGACCGGGAGTGGGACCCAGTACTTC. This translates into CASSLVTGSGTQYF.

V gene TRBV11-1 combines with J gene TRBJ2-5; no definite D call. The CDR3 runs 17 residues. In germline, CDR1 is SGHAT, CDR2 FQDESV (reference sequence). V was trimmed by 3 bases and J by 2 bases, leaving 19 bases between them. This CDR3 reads CASSFPLLPHLQETQYF. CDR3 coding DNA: TGTGCCAGCAGCTTCCCCCTTCTTCCACACCTTCAAGAGACCCAGTACTTC.

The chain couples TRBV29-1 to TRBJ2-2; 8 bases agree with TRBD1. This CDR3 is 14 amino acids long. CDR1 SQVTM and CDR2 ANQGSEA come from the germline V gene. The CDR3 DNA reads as TGCAGTACTACCACAGGGGGGAACACCGGGGAGCTGTTTTTT. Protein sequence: CSTTTGGNTGELFF.

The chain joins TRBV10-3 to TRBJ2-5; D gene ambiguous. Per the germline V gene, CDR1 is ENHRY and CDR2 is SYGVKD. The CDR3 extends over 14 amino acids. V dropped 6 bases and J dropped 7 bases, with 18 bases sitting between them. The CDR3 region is CAIRAWQDDGTQYF. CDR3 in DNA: TGTGCCATCAGGGCCTGGCAGGACGACGGGACCCAGTACTTC.

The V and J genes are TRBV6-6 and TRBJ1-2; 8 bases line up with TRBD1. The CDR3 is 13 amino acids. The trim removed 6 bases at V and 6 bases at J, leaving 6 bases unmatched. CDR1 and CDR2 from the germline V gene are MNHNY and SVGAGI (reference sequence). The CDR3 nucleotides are TGTGCCAGCAGAGGGACAGGAGAGAATGGCTACACCTTC. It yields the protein CASRGTGENGYTF.

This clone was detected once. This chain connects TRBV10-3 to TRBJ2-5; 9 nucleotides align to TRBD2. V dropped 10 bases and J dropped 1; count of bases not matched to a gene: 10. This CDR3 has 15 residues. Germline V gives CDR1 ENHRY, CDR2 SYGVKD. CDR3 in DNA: TGTGCCACCGCATCAAGCGGGGGGCTCCAAGAGACCCAGTACTTC. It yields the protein CATASSGGLQETQYF.

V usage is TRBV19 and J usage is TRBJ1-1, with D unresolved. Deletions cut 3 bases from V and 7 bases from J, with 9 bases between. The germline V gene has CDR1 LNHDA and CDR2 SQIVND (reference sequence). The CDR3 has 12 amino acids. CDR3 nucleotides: TGTGCCAGTAGTATCCCCCGGTTTGAAGCTTTCTTT. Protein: CASSIPRFEAFF.

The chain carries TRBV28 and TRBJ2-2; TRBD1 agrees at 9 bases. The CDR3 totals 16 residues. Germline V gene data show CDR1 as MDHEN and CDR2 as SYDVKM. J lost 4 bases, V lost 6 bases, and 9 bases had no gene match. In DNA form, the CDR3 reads TGTGCCAGCAGCCACGGACAGGGGCGGGGCACCGGGGAGCTGTTTTTT. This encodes CASSHGQGRGTGELFF.

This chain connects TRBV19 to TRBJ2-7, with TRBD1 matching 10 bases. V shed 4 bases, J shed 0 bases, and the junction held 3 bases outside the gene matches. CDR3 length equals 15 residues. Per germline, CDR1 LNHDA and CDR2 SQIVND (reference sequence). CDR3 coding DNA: TGTGCCAGTAGTACCGGGACAGGGGCCTCCTACGAGCAGTACTTC. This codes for CASSTGTGASYEQYF.

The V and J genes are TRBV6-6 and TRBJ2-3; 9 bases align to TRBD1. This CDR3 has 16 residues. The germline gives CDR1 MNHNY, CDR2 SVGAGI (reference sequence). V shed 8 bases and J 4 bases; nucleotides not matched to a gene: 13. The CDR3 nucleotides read TGTGCCAGCGTAGGGATTCCTACAGGGGGCGCAGATACGCAGTATTTT. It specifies CASVGIPTGGADTQYF.

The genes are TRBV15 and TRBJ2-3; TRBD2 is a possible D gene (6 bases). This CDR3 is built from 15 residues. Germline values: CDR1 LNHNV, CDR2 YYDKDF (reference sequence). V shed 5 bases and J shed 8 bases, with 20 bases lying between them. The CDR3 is CATSDGGGGVATQYF. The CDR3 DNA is TGTGCCACCAGCGACGGGGGAGGAGGGGTGGCTACGCAGTATTTT.

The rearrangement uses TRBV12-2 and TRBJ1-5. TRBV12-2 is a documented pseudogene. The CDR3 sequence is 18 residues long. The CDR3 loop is CASRLGGRGPFSNQPQHF. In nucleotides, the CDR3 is TGTGCAAGTCGCTTAGGAGGACGAGGTCCCTTTAGCAATCAGCCCCAGCATTTT.